The 13 T cell receptor beta chains in this list originate from one sample, sequenced in a study of T-cell memory formation after mild COVID-19. MiXCR, applied by TCRdb to the 5' RACE reads, yields one record per CDR3 protein. Among approximately 240,000 distinct CDR3 sequences listed, about 16% were seen once. The sequencing sample was made of PBMCs or a T cell subset sorted from them (not recorded which). These receptors were collected from a man younger than 30 who had mild COVID-19 (a few samples of this study predate the infection). Cell type and time point are not known.

The V call is TRBV24-1, the J call TRBJ1-2; D perhaps matches TRBD1 (5 bases). V shed 0 bases and J shed 6 bases, with 10 bases lying between them. This CDR3 spans 14 amino acids. CDR1 and CDR2 from the germline V gene are KGHDR and SFDVKD. The chain's CDR3 is CATSDLEGDDGYTF. CDR3 DNA: TGTGCCACCAGTGATTTGGAAGGGGACGATGGCTACACCTTC.

The count of this clonotype is one. The chain carries TRBV7-2 and TRBJ1-2; D possibly corresponds to TRBD1 (6 bases). Trimming cost V 5 bases and J 6 bases, with 13 bases left between them. Germline V CDR1 and CDR2: SGHTA, FQGNSA. This CDR3 has 13 amino acids. The CDR3 region is CASSRDRRHGYTF. The CDR3, as DNA: TGTGCCAGCAGCAGAGACAGGCGACATGGCTACACCTTC.

This chain connects TRBV20-1 to TRBJ1-1; 8 bases map to TRBD1. Germline values: CDR1 DFQATT, CDR2 SNEGSKA (reference sequence). There are 13 residues in the CDR3. V was pared by 2 bases and J by 12 bases, with 11 bases of the junction left unmatched. The CDR3 region is CSARSRQGRGTFF. The DNA for the CDR3 is TGCAGTGCTAGATCAAGACAGGGGAGAGGGACTTTCTTT.

V gene TRBV7-9 combines with J gene TRBJ2-3; D unclear. The germline gives CDR1 SEHNR, CDR2 FQNEAQ (reference sequence). The CDR3 has 12 amino acids. V gave up 6 bases and J gave up 3 bases, with 7 bases separating them. CDR3 amino acids: CASSMETDTQYF. The CDR3, as DNA: TGTGCCAGCAGTATGGAGACAGATACGCAGTATTTT. Looking up the rest from reference TRBV7-9 and TRBJ2-3 gives the full variable domain: DTGVSQNPRHKITKRGQNVTFRCDPISEHNRLYWYRQTLGQGPEFLTYFQNEAQLEKSRLLSDRFSAERPKGSFSTLEIQRTEQGDSAMYLCASSMETDTQYFGPGTRLTVL.

There are a few counts of this clonotype. CDR3 bases: TGTGCCAGCAGCTTAGGAGGGAAGGGAACTAATGAAAAACTGTTTTTT. It translates to CASSLGGKGTNEKLFF. The V and J genes are TRBV7-6 and TRBJ1-4, with unresolved D. V lost 1 base to trimming and J lost 1 base, with 10 bases between them. The CDR3 consists of 16 residues. Germline-derived CDR1 and CDR2 are SGHVS and FNYEAQ.

The chain joins TRBV5-4 to TRBJ2-4, with D possibly matching TRBD1 (5 bases). This CDR3 has 14 amino acids. V was trimmed by 0 bases and J by 9 bases, leaving 13 bases between them. Germline CDR1 SGHNT, CDR2 YYREEE (reference sequence). CDR3 coding DNA: TGTGCCAGCAGCTTGGTGACAGACTCAGGCATTCAGTACTTC. Translation gives CASSLVTDSGIQYF.

There are a few counts of this clonotype. Written as DNA, the CDR3 is TGTGCCAGCAGCCCCCTTAGGGGGCGCCCTCAGGGCTACGAGCAGTACTTC. Its translation: CASSPLRGRPQGYEQYF. The gene calls are TRBV6-6 and TRBJ2-7, with 7 bases aligning to TRBD1. CDR3 length equals 17 residues. Germline V lookup: CDR1 MNHNY, CDR2 SVGAGI (reference sequence). Unmatched junction bases numbered 17, after V lost 6 bases and J lost 3 bases.

The table lists this clonotype with a few counts. The chain combines TRBV10-3 with TRBJ2-3, with D perhaps TRBD1 (7 bases). The CDR3 extends over 12 amino acids. The V gene's germline CDR1 is ENHRY and CDR2 SYGVKD. Trimming removed 10 bases from V and 4 bases from J, with 12 bases in between. CDR3 in DNA: TGTGCCACAGGGGGGACTGCAGATACGCAGTATTTT. Protein sequence: CATGGTADTQYF.

The CDR3 sequence: CATSGTSSGGPDTQYF. CDR3 coding DNA: TGTGCCACCAGTGGCACATCTAGCGGGGGGCCCGATACGCAGTATTTT. J is TRBJ2-3 and V is TRBV24-1; 11 bases match TRBD2. The CDR3 loop spans 16 amino acids. Trimming took 5 bases from V and 6 from J; bases not matched to a gene: 9. Germline V gene lookup returns CDR1 KGHDR and CDR2 SFDVKD.

The genes are TRBV5-1 and TRBJ2-7; tentative D call: TRBD2 (5 bases). Trimming shortened V by 4 bases and J by 2 bases, and 13 bases separated the two germline ends. Germline V gives CDR1 SGHRS, CDR2 YFSETQ. The CDR3 is 14 amino acids. The CDR3 DNA is TGCGCCAGCAGCCCCGGAGCGGAGACCTACGAGCAGTACTTC. Amino acids: CASSPGAETYEQYF.

This clonotype showed up many times. The CDR3: CASSEGQFYSYEQYF. CDR3 DNA sequence: TGTGCCAGCAGTGAGGGACAGTTCTACTCCTACGAGCAGTACTTC. The rearrangement links TRBV2 to TRBJ2-7; 7 bases match TRBD1. The germline gives CDR1 SNHLY, CDR2 FYNNEI. The CDR3 is made up of 15 amino acids. J gave up 0 bases and V 3 bases, and 5 bases lay outside the gene matches.

At least ten counts were recorded for this clonotype. The V and J genes are TRBV4-1 and TRBJ2-7, with D possibly being TRBD1 (5 bases). V lost 1 base and J lost 3, with 10 bases in between. The CDR3 length is 14 residues. CDR1 is MGHRA, CDR2 YSYEKL, per germline. CDR3 nucleotide sequence: TGCGCCAGCAGCCAAGCCCCAGGGAACTACGAGCAGTACGTC. It translates to CASSQAPGNYEQYV.

This clonotype showed up just a few times. V usage is TRBV5-1 and J usage is TRBJ2-7, with TRBD2 matching over 9 bases. This CDR3 has 15 amino acids. Germline CDR1 and CDR2: SGHRS and YFSETQ. J was trimmed by 2 bases and V by 3 bases; bases with no gene match: 6. CDR3 sequence (DNA): TGCGCCAGCAGCTCCCTAGCGGGGTCCCCCTACGAGCAGTACTTC. It translates to CASSSLAGSPYEQYF.